These 18 T cell receptor beta chains were sequenced from one sample in a study of cytomegalovirus exposure and HLA in healthy donors. Primers for the PCR totalled 60 Vbeta and 13 Jbeta. Clones were sequenced by immunoSEQ multiplex PCR, and TCRdb holds only the in-frame ones, with some missing. In the table there are around 200,000 clones, 70% to 80% of which are singletons. Input material: PBMCs. These receptor sequences come from a woman aged 55 to 70 in good health and CMV-seropositive.

The V call is TRBV4-3, the J call TRBJ2-7; TRBD2 matches 9 bases. V was pared by 2 bases and J by 5 bases, with 4 bases of the junction left unmatched. Per germline, CDR1 LGHNA and CDR2 YSLEER. The CDR3 totals 14 residues. The CDR3 region is CASSQTLAGNEQYF. The DNA of the CDR3 is TGCGCCAGCAGCCAAACCCTAGCGGGGAACGAGCAGTACTTC.

This rearrangement joins TRBV4-3 to TRBJ1-3; maybe TRBD1 (5 bases). The CDR3 sequence is 15 residues long. Per germline, CDR1 LGHNA and CDR2 YSLEER. Trimming pared 0 bases from V and 8 bases from J, leaving 14 bases between. For the CDR3, the DNA is TGCGCCAGCAGCCAAGATCCGGGGGGATTGGACACCATATATTTT. It translates to CASSQDPGGLDTIYF.

The rearrangement links TRBV28 to TRBJ2-7, with 15 bases aligning to TRBD2. CDR1 is MDHEN, CDR2 SYDVKM, per germline. This CDR3 comprises 17 residues. The J segment lost 4 bases and the V segment lost 3 bases, leaving 7 bases of the junction unmatched. For the CDR3, the DNA is TGTGCCAGCAGTTTCGGTCTGGGACTAGCGGGAGGATACGAGCAGTACTTC. Its translation: CASSFGLGLAGGYEQYF.

The chain has TRBV5-6 and TRBJ2-3; 10 bases are a match to TRBD1. There are 15 residues in the CDR3. After removal of 4 bases from V and 6 bases from J, the junction contained 8 bases not matched to a gene. Germline V gene lookup returns CDR1 SGHDT and CDR2 YYEEEE. The DNA of the CDR3 is TGTGCCAGCAGCCGCAGACAGGGGGCGATGGATACGCAGTATTTT. Residues: CASSRRQGAMDTQYF. Based on the CDR3 plus reference TRBV5-6 and TRBJ2-3, the full variable domain is DAGVTQSPTHLIKTRGQQVTLRCSPKSGHDTVSWYQQALGQGPQFIFQYYEEEERQRGNFPDRFSGHQFPNYSSELNVNALLLGDSALYLCASSRRQGAMDTQYFGPGTRLTVL.

This chain links TRBV5-4 with TRBJ1-2, with TRBD1 as a possible D gene (5 bases). The CDR3 sequence is 15 residues long. Germline CDR1 reads SGHNT; CDR2 reads YYREEE (reference sequence). Trimming pared 3 bases from V and 3 bases from J, leaving 15 bases between. CDR3 region: CASSYGGFQDYGYTF. The CDR3 nucleotides are TGTGCCAGCAGCTACGGGGGTTTTCAGGACTATGGCTACACCTTC.

V gene TRBV6-5 combines with J gene TRBJ1-2, with a possible D match to TRBD1 (6 bases). V lost 6 bases and J 4 bases, leaving 18 bases between the germline ends. CDR3 length equals 15 residues. Germline V lookup: CDR1 MNHEY, CDR2 SVGAGI. DNA of the CDR3: TGTGCCAGCAGCCTCGAACAGGGTCTGCCCTATGGCTACACCTTC. Amino acids: CASSLEQGLPYGYTF.

This chain joins TRBV7-2 and TRBJ2-4; 9 bases agree with TRBD1. Germline V lookup: CDR1 SGHTA, CDR2 FQGNSA. Losses at the gene ends were 5 bases for V and 6 bases for J; bases not matched to a gene: 5. The CDR3 is 14 residues long. CDR3 in DNA: TGTGCCAGCAGCCGACAGGGGGTCTTAAACATTCAGTACTTC. It yields the protein CASSRQGVLNIQYF.

The chain couples TRBV4-1 to TRBJ2-1, with a weak D call TRBD2 (6 bases). Germline loops: CDR1 MGHRA, CDR2 YSYEKL. Trimming took off 0 bases at V and 6 bases at J, with 12 bases between the two ends. The CDR3 runs 15 residues. The CDR3 DNA reads as TGCGCCAGCAGCCAAGATAGCGGCAGGGTCAATGAGCAGTTCTTC. Translation gives CASSQDSGRVNEQFF.

This chain links TRBV14 with TRBJ2-7; 8 nucleotides line up with TRBD2. The CDR3 runs 18 residues. The V segment lost 3 bases and the J segment 1 base; nucleotides outside the gene matches: 14. Looked up from germline, CDR1 is SGHDN and CDR2 is FVKESK. The DNA of the CDR3 is TGTGCCAGCAGCCAGGGGACTAGGGTTCTTCGTTCGTCCTACGAGCAGTACTTC. As protein: CASSQGTRVLRSSYEQYF.

The genes are TRBV28 and TRBJ1-5, with D possibly being TRBD1 (6 bases). The CDR3 has 17 residues. Germline V gene data show CDR1 as MDHEN and CDR2 as SYDVKM. Trimming removed 6 bases at V and 4 bases at J, with 22 bases between. The CDR3 here is CASRDGGLRQANQPQHF. The CDR3 DNA reads as TGTGCCAGCAGGGATGGGGGTTTACGACAGGCTAATCAGCCCCAGCATTTT.

V is TRBV5-3 and J is TRBJ2-5; 8 bases map to TRBD1. The tail of the sequence fits TRBJ2-7 better, so the J call may be wrong. TRBV5-3 is an open reading frame, and its role is uncertain. The length of the CDR3 is 16 residues. CDR3: CARSLRGQGWAYEQYF. The DNA of the CDR3 is TGTGCCAGAAGCTTGCGAGGACAGGGATGGGCCTACGAGCAGTACTTC.

V gene TRBV28 combines with J gene TRBJ2-2; possibly TRBD2 for D (6 bases). The CDR3 has 15 amino acids. Deletions cut 5 bases from V and 0 bases from J, with 10 bases between. Per the germline V gene, CDR1 is MDHEN and CDR2 is SYDVKM. For the CDR3, the DNA is TGTGCCAGCAGTAAAGCGGGTGCGAACACCGGGGAGCTGTTTTTT. Its translation is CASSKAGANTGELFF.

This sequence joins TRBV6-5 and TRBJ1-1; D is unresolved. Per the germline V gene, CDR1 is MNHEY and CDR2 is SVGAGI. The CDR3 is 14 amino acids. Trimming took 0 bases from V and 3 from J, leaving 8 bases between them. CDR3 coding DNA: TGTGCCAGCAGTTACTCGGCCGGAGACACTGAAGCTTTCTTT. Translating gives CASSYSAGDTEAFF.

The gene calls are TRBV7-2 and TRBJ1-4; D is uncertain. V gave up 2 bases and J gave up 8 bases, with 9 bases separating them. The CDR3 contains 13 residues. The germline CDR1 and CDR2 sequences are SGHTA and FQGNSA. CDR3 loop: CASSLNIREKLFF. In nucleotides, the CDR3 is TGTGCCAGCAGCTTAAATATCAGAGAAAAACTGTTTTTT.

The rearrangement links TRBV6-5 to TRBJ1-2; 7 nucleotides match TRBD1. The CDR3 is made up of 13 amino acids. After removal of 7 bases from V and 1 base from J, the junction contained 3 bases not matched to a gene. The germline CDR1 and CDR2 sequences are MNHEY and SVGAGI. In nucleotides, the CDR3 is TGTGCCAGCAATCAGGGGGGTAACTATGGCTACACCTTC. It is translated as CASNQGGNYGYTF.

The chain uses TRBV7-3 and TRBJ1-3; unclear D gene. The germline gives CDR1 SGHTA, CDR2 FQGTGA. Trimming removed 1 base at V and 0 bases at J, with 10 bases between. CDR3 length equals 16 residues. This CDR3 reads CASSLSLPSSGNTIYF. The DNA for the CDR3 is TGTGCCAGCAGCTTAAGCCTACCCTCCTCTGGAAACACCATATATTTT.

V gene TRBV7-9 combines with J gene TRBJ2-7, with D maybe TRBD2 (6 bases). This CDR3 is built from 13 residues. Germline CDR1 SEHNR, CDR2 FQNEAQ (reference sequence). V lost 3 bases and J 7 bases, leaving 13 bases between the germline ends. The CDR3 is CASSFKPAGEQYF. The DNA of the CDR3 is TGTGCCAGCAGCTTCAAACCTGCGGGGGAGCAGTACTTC. The entire variable domain, with the rest obtained from reference TRBV7-9 and TRBJ2-7, is as follows: DTGVSQNPRHKITKRGQNVTFRCDPISEHNRLYWYRQTLGQGPEFLTYFQNEAQLEKSRLLSDRFSAERPKGSFSTLEIQRTEQGDSAMYLCASSFKPAGEQYFGPGTRLTVT.

This sequence joins TRBV28 and TRBJ2-5; the match to TRBD2 covers 10 bases. Matching the DNA end better, TRBJ2-7 makes the J call doubtful. From germline, CDR1 is MDHEN and CDR2 SYDVKM. The CDR3 has 14 amino acids. As DNA, the CDR3 is TGTGCCAGCATAACCAGCGGGAGGGCCGACGAGCAGTACTTC. This encodes CASITSGRADEQYF.